These 7 T cell receptor beta chains share one sample of origin, sequenced in a study of CD8 T cells in ankylosing spondylitis. One entry per CDR3 protein, called by TCRdb with MiXCR from the 5' RACE reads. The repertoire consists of about 420,000 distinct CDR3 sequences, with more than 20% occurring once and the leading ten covering less than 20%. General study findings and limits: For ankylosing spondylitis blood, a TCR beta motif of under ten highly homologous variants appeared characteristic.

Which antigens these TCRs recognize remains unknown. Sequencing was done on a sample of blood, either unsorted or a sorted T cell fraction (not recorded which). These receptors originate from a male donor with ankylosing spondylitis.

This clonotype has a count of ten or more. The chain combines TRBV10-3 with TRBJ2-5; 7 bases fit TRBD1. The trim removed 7 bases at V and 5 bases at J, leaving 10 bases unmatched. CDR1 and CDR2 (germline): ENHRY, SYGVKD. This CDR3 spans 14 amino acids. This CDR3 reads CAIKRDRAVETQYF. The CDR3 DNA sequence: TGTGCCATCAAACGAGACAGGGCCGTGGAGACCCAGTACTTC.

The chain employs TRBV24-1 and TRBJ2-1; D is uncertain. Germline V gene data show CDR1 as KGHDR and CDR2 as SFDVKD. There are 14 residues in the CDR3. The V gene lost 4 bases and the J gene lost 10 bases, with 16 bases spanning the gap. CDR3 sequence: CATSDPRTGLEQFF. As DNA, the CDR3 is TGTGCCACCAGTGACCCACGGACGGGTTTAGAGCAGTTCTTC.

The chain couples TRBV6-2 or TRBV6-3 to TRBJ2-7, with TRBD2 identical over 9 bases. Germline V gene sequence: CDR1 MNHEY, CDR2 SVGEGT. This CDR3 contains 14 residues. J lost 1 base, V lost 9 bases, and 7 bases had no gene match. As DNA, the CDR3 is TGTGCCAGTGATGGACTAGCGACATCCTACGAGCAGTACTTC. As protein: CASDGLATSYEQYF.

This clonotype was observed a handful of times. This chain connects TRBV29-1 to TRBJ2-7; D ambiguous. Germline V lookup: CDR1 SQVTM, CDR2 ANQGSEA. The CDR3 loop spans 11 amino acids. V shed 5 bases and J shed 0 bases, with 5 bases lying between them. The CDR3 is CSVLGSYEQYF. The CDR3 DNA is TGCAGCGTTCTAGGCTCCTACGAGCAGTACTTC.

This clonotype has more than one count but fewer than ten. The chain links TRBV2 to TRBJ2-2, with D tentatively TRBD2 (6 bases). CDR1 SNHLY and CDR2 FYNNEI come from the germline V gene. V lost 2 bases and J lost 4, with 11 bases in between. CDR3 length equals 15 residues. The CDR3 loop is CASSEWGEVTGELFF. The CDR3 DNA reads TGTGCCAGCAGTGAATGGGGGGAGGTCACCGGGGAGCTGTTTTTT.

The sample holds a few counts of this clonotype. At one end, the junction sequence differs from germline, possibly due to a read error. The rearrangement uses TRBV7-2 and TRBJ1-1, with D possibly TRBD1 on 5 matching bases. The CDR3 is 15 residues long. Germline CDR1 SGHTA, CDR2 FQGNSA. The CDR3 DNA follows: TGTGCCAGCAGCCCAGGGATGGGGGTGAAGACTGAAGCTTTCTTT. Translated: CASSPGMGVKTEAFF.

This clonotype was detected ten times or more. Written as DNA, the CDR3 is TGCGCCAGCAGTTTCGACAGGGCCGGGGAGCTGTTTTTT. Protein: CASSFDRAGELFF. The rearrangement links TRBV5-1 to TRBJ2-2; 7 nucleotides line up with TRBD1. The V gene's germline CDR1 is SGHRS and CDR2 YFSETQ. The CDR3 loop spans 13 amino acids. V shed 5 bases and J 6 bases; nucleotides not matched to a gene: 4.